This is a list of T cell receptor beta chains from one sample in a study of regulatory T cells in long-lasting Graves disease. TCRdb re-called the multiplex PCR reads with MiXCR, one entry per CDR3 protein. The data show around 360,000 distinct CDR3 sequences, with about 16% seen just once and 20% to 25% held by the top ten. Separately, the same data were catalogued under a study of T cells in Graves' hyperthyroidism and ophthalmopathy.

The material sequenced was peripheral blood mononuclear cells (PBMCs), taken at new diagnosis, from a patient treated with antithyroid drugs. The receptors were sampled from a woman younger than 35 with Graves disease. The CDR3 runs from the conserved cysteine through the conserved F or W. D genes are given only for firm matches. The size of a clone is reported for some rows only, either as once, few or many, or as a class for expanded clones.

DNA: TGTGCCAGCTCACAAGGGACAGACACTGAAGCTTTCTTT
CDR3: CASSQGTDTEAFF
D: TRBD1
size: .
J: TRBJ1-1
V: TRBV18

DNA: TGTGCCAGCAGTGACGGTAGCAATGGCTACACCTTC
CDR3: CASSDGSNGYTF
D: .
size: few
J: TRBJ1-2
V: TRBV6-4

DNA: TGTGCCAGCGAGGGAGTAAACAGGCTTGGCTACACCTTC
CDR3: CASEGVNRLGYTF
D: .
size: few
J: TRBJ1-2
V: TRBV28

DNA: TGCGCCAGCAGCAAAACCCTAGCGGGAGGGTGCGATGAGCAGTTCTTC
CDR3: CASSKTLAGGCDEQFF
D: TRBD2
size: many
J: TRBJ2-1
V: TRBV5-1

DNA: TGTGCCAGCAGCGCCACAGGGGGCGCGGGTCGGGAGCAGTACTTC
CDR3: CASSATGGAGREQYF
D: TRBD1
size: .
J: TRBJ2-7
V: TRBV11-2

DNA: TGTGCCAGCAGCTTAAGGGGGGGCCACAATGAGCAGTTCTTC
CDR3: CASSLRGGHNEQFF
D: .
size: .
J: TRBJ2-1
V: TRBV2

DNA: TGCAGTGCTAGAGACGAAAAGTGGACTAGCGGGAGGGCCGGGGAGGAGACCCAGTACTTC
CDR3: CSARDEKWTSGRAGEETQYF
D: TRBD2
size: many
J: TRBJ2-5
V: TRBV20-1

DNA: TGCAGCGTTCTTTCCGGGACTAGCGGGGGGTTCACCTACGAGCAGTACTTC
CDR3: CSVLSGTSGGFTYEQYF
D: TRBD2
size: few
J: TRBJ2-7
V: TRBV29-1

DNA: TGCGCCAGCAGCACGGGACTACCTGAAGAGACCCAGTACTTC
CDR3: CASSTGLPEETQYF
D: TRBD2
size: many
J: TRBJ2-5
V: TRBV5-1

DNA: TGTGCCAGCAGCGTAACTCCTACAGCTAACTATGGCTACACCTTC
CDR3: CASSVTPTANYGYTF
D: .
size: many
J: TRBJ1-2
V: TRBV9

DNA: TGTGCCAGCAGACGACAGTATAACACTGAAGCTTTCTTT
CDR3: CASRRQYNTEAFF
D: .
size: many
J: TRBJ1-1
V: TRBV3-1

DNA: TGTGCCAGCAGCACACCCAATGGATACGAGCAGTACTTC
CDR3: CASSTPNGYEQYF
D: .
size: many
J: TRBJ2-7
V: TRBV7-9

DNA: TGCAGTGCCAAACAGGGGCTGGAGACCCAGTACTTC
CDR3: CSAKQGLETQYF
D: TRBD1
size: many
J: TRBJ2-5
V: TRBV20-1

DNA: TGTGCCAGCAGCTCCTATGGACAGGGGGCGGGTGAAAAACTGTTTTTT
CDR3: CASSSYGQGAGEKLFF
D: TRBD1
size: few
J: TRBJ1-4
V: TRBV7-9

DNA: TGCAGTGCTAGTCGGGGGAGGAGGAGCACTGAAGCTTTCTTT
CDR3: CSASRGRRSTEAFF
D: .
size: many
J: TRBJ1-1
V: TRBV20-1

DNA: TGCAGTGCTCCGGGCTACCCAATGAACACTGAAGCTTTCTTT
CDR3: CSAPGYPMNTEAFF
D: .
size: .
J: TRBJ1-1
V: TRBV20-1

DNA: TGTGCCATCAGTGTTGATAGCTACGAGCAGTACTTC
CDR3: CAISVDSYEQYF
D: .
size: .
J: TRBJ2-7
V: TRBV10-3

DNA: TGTGCCAGCAGTCTAGACGGGGGGGTGGGACAGGGGCGCATCGAGCAGTACTTC
CDR3: CASSLDGGVGQGRIEQYF
D: TRBD1
size: many
J: TRBJ2-7
V: TRBV12-3/TRBV12-4

DNA: TGCAGTGCTAAGATACTAGCGGCTTCCTACAATGAGCAGTTCTTC
CDR3: CSAKILAASYNEQFF
D: TRBD2
size: many
J: TRBJ2-1
V: TRBV20-1

DNA: TGTGCCAGCAGCGGACAGGTCACAGATACGCAGTATTTT
CDR3: CASSGQVTDTQYF
D: .
size: few
J: TRBJ2-3
V: TRBV9

DNA: TGTGCCAGCAGCCTAAGATCCACGGGCACAGATACGCAGTATTTT
CDR3: CASSLRSTGTDTQYF
D: .
size: few
J: TRBJ2-3
V: TRBV7-9

DNA: TGCAGCGCCGAAGCAGGGAGCACTGAAGCTTTCTTT
CDR3: CSAEAGSTEAFF
D: .
size: few
J: TRBJ1-1
V: TRBV29-1

DNA: TGTGCCAGCAGCTTGATGCGGGGCGAGCAGTACTTC
CDR3: CASSLMRGEQYF
D: .
size: many
J: TRBJ2-7
V: TRBV5-6

DNA: TGCAGCGCCGGAAGGGACGGCTACGAGCAGTACTTC
CDR3: CSAGRDGYEQYF
D: .
size: many
J: TRBJ2-7
V: TRBV29-1

DNA: TGTGCCACCAGTGGGAACTCCTACAATGAGCAGTTCTTC
CDR3: CATSGNSYNEQFF
D: .
size: .
J: TRBJ2-1
V: TRBV24-1

DNA: TGTGCCAGCAGCCAAGGGAAACAGGGGGCCCGAGGAAACACCATATATTTT
CDR3: CASSQGKQGARGNTIYF
D: TRBD1
size: few
J: TRBJ1-3
V: TRBV3-1

DNA: TGCAGCGCGGGATCAGGTTCCTATGGCTACACCTTC
CDR3: CSAGSGSYGYTF
D: .
size: few
J: TRBJ1-2
V: TRBV29-1

DNA: TGTGCCAGCAGCCCCGGGGGTGGACTAGCGGGGCTGACCACCGGGGAGCTGTTTTTT
CDR3: CASSPGGGLAGLTTGELFF
D: TRBD2
size: many
J: TRBJ2-2
V: TRBV11-2

DNA: TGTGCCAGCAGCCCGGGACAGAGACTCTGGTCGGCCAACGTCCTGACTTTC
CDR3: CASSPGQRLWSANVLTF
D: TRBD1
size: many
J: TRBJ2-6
V: TRBV5-6

DNA: TGTGCCAGCAGCCAGTCAGGGTCACCCCTCCACTTT
CDR3: CASSQSGSPLHF
D: .
size: few
J: TRBJ1-6
V: TRBV14

DNA: TGTGCCAGCGCCCGCTGGTCTCCTAATGAAAAACTGTTTTTT
CDR3: CASARWSPNEKLFF
D: .
size: few
J: TRBJ1-4
V: TRBV12-3/TRBV12-4

DNA: TGTGCCAGCTCTGAACCGGGACAGGGCCGCAAACTGTTTTTT
CDR3: CASSEPGQGRKLFF
D: TRBD1
size: many
J: TRBJ1-4
V: TRBV18

DNA: TGTGCCAGCAGCCTTCAGGGGGGGCTCATCGATGAGCAGTTCTTC
CDR3: CASSLQGGLIDEQFF
D: .
size: many
J: TRBJ2-1
V: TRBV11-2

DNA: TGCAGCGTTGTTGGCGGAAGCTCCTACGAGCAGTACTTC
CDR3: CSVVGGSSYEQYF
D: .
size: .
J: TRBJ2-7
V: TRBV29-1

DNA: TGCAGCGTCGTCGGGGACAGGGATAATCAGCCCCAGCATTTT
CDR3: CSVVGDRDNQPQHF
D: TRBD1
size: many
J: TRBJ1-5
V: TRBV29-1

DNA: TGTGCCAGCACTTTCGGGGCAGGGCCGCGATCACCCCTCCACTTT
CDR3: CASTFGAGPRSPLHF
D: .
size: few
J: TRBJ1-6
V: TRBV12-3/TRBV12-4

DNA: TGTGCCAGCTCACAGGGAGTTGGGGCTAGCGGGAACTCCTACGAGCAGTACTTC
CDR3: CASSQGVGASGNSYEQYF
D: TRBD2
size: many
J: TRBJ2-7
V: TRBV18

DNA: TGTGCCAGCAGTCCTCGCGGAGACTCCTACGAGCAGTACTTC
CDR3: CASSPRGDSYEQYF
D: .
size: .
J: TRBJ2-7
V: TRBV5-6

DNA: TGTGCCTGGACCCATCTGGGGGAGACCCAGTACTTC
CDR3: CAWTHLGETQYF
D: .
size: many
J: TRBJ2-5
V: TRBV30

DNA: TGTGCCAGCATTATAGACAGCGGAATCGCCGGGGAGCTGTTTTTT
CDR3: CASIIDSGIAGELFF
D: .
size: many
J: TRBJ2-2
V: TRBV12-3/TRBV12-4

DNA: TGTGCCAGCTCACCCCGCGGGGGGGCCTTAAATGAGCAGTTCTTC
CDR3: CASSPRGGALNEQFF
D: TRBD2
size: .
J: TRBJ2-1
V: TRBV18

DNA: TGTGCCAGCAGTCTTACAGGGGGCAGTGAAAAACTGTTTTTT
CDR3: CASSLTGGSEKLFF
D: TRBD1
size: many
J: TRBJ1-4
V: TRBV28

DNA: TGTGCCAGCAGCCCTAGGGGTACTTTGGTCAATGAGCAGTTCTTC
CDR3: CASSPRGTLVNEQFF
D: .
size: many
J: TRBJ2-1
V: TRBV14

DNA: TGTGCCAGCAGTTTCACTGTGGACGCTAGCAATCAGCCCCAGCATTTT
CDR3: CASSFTVDASNQPQHF
D: .
size: many
J: TRBJ1-5
V: TRBV28

DNA: TGTGCCAGCAGGATCCAGTTCACAGGGGTCGAGCAGTACTTC
CDR3: CASRIQFTGVEQYF
D: TRBD1
size: many
J: TRBJ2-7
V: TRBV2

DNA: TGTGCCAGCAGTTTGAGCGGGGGGGCTACCAAACAGTTCTTC
CDR3: CASSLSGGATKQFF
D: TRBD2
size: few
J: TRBJ2-1
V: TRBV6-2/TRBV6-3

DNA: TGTGCCAGCACCTCAGGGACAGGGGAGGGCTACACCTTC
CDR3: CASTSGTGEGYTF
D: TRBD1
size: few
J: TRBJ1-2
V: TRBV12-3/TRBV12-4

DNA: TGTGCCAGCAGTGCCCTCCGGGACTTCCGGAACACCGGGGAGCTGTTTTTT
CDR3: CASSALRDFRNTGELFF
D: .
size: many
J: TRBJ2-2
V: TRBV2

DNA: TGCGCCAGCAGCTCCGGGACAGGGATCGGTGGTGAAAAACTGTTTTTT
CDR3: CASSSGTGIGGEKLFF
D: TRBD1
size: many
J: TRBJ1-4
V: TRBV5-1

DNA: TGCAGTGCGGCACCTTATGGCTACACCTTC
CDR3: CSAAPYGYTF
D: .
size: many
J: TRBJ1-2
V: TRBV20-1

DNA: TGTGCCAGTAGTATAAGACAGGGGCGCACAGATACGCAGTATTTT
CDR3: CASSIRQGRTDTQYF
D: TRBD1
size: .
J: TRBJ2-3
V: TRBV19

DNA: TGTGCCAGCAGGGGGGTTGATCAGCCCCAGCATTTT
CDR3: CASRGVDQPQHF
D: .
size: many
J: TRBJ1-5
V: TRBV6-2/TRBV6-3

DNA: TGCAGCGTTGAACAGGAGATTCATACTGAAGCTTTCTTT
CDR3: CSVEQEIHTEAFF
D: .
size: few
J: TRBJ1-1
V: TRBV29-1

DNA: TGTGCCAGCAGGGGCAGTTTAATCTACGAGCAGTACTTC
CDR3: CASRGSLIYEQYF
D: .
size: .
J: TRBJ2-7
V: TRBV12-3/TRBV12-4

DNA: TGCGCCAGCAGCTTGTCCCGACTAGTTACAGATACGCAGTATTTT
CDR3: CASSLSRLVTDTQYF
D: .
size: many
J: TRBJ2-3
V: TRBV5-1